Following are 30 T cell receptor beta chains from one sample sequenced in a study of blood T cell repertoires in COVID-19. Profiling relied on immunoSEQ multiplex PCR, and the TCRdb table lists in-frame clones only, not all of them. The sample comprises tens of thousands of clones, about 85% of which are singletons, and roughly 11% rests with the top ten. Sequencing used peripheral blood. These receptors were collected from a man aged 55 to 70 with COVID-19, enrolled during active disease.

V usage is TRBV7-2 and J usage is TRBJ2-1, with TRBD2 matching 11 bases. CDR1 is SGHTA, CDR2 FQGNSA, per germline. The CDR3 length is 15 residues. Unmatched junction bases numbered 9, after V lost 5 bases and J lost 9 bases. CDR3 loop: CASSDIAGGPSEQFF. CDR3 coding DNA: TGTGCCAGCAGCGACATAGCGGGAGGGCCTAGTGAGCAGTTCTTC.

The chain joins TRBV7-6 to TRBJ2-5; 7 bases map to TRBD2. Germline V gene data show CDR1 as SGHVS and CDR2 as FNYEAQ. V shed 2 bases and J 4 bases; nucleotides not matched to a gene: 4. There are 14 residues in the CDR3. CDR3 bases: TGTGCCAGCAGCTTACGGCGGGAGCGAGAGACCCAGTACTTC. Its protein is CASSLRRERETQYF.

The V gene is TRBV6-1, the J gene TRBJ2-1; D perhaps matches TRBD2 (7 bases). Germline loops: CDR1 MNHNS, CDR2 SASEGT. This CDR3 comprises 15 residues. Trimming removed 0 bases at V and 7 bases at J, with 13 bases between. DNA of the CDR3: TGTGCCAGCAGTGAAGCGGGGGGGGCGCCGAATGAGCAGTTCTTC. This gives the protein CASSEAGGAPNEQFF.

The chain recombines TRBV6-5 with TRBJ1-5; no clear D. Germline V gene sequence: CDR1 MNHEY, CDR2 SVGAGI. The CDR3 length is 13 residues. The ends were cut back, 6 bases at V and 0 bases at J, with 6 bases in the middle. CDR3 region: CASRQYSNQPQHF. The CDR3 nucleotides read TGTGCCAGCAGACAGTATAGCAATCAGCCCCAGCATTTT.

The chain couples TRBV5-6 to TRBJ2-1; TRBD1 aligns across 7 bases. CDR1 is SGHDT and CDR2 is YYEEEE in the germline V gene. The CDR3 is 11 residues long. With V trimmed by 3 bases and J by 14 bases, 5 bases remained unmatched. Written as DNA, the CDR3 is TGTGCCAGCAGCTCGACAGGGTCCGAGTTCTTC. This sequence encodes CASSSTGSEFF.

The rearrangement links TRBV19 to TRBJ2-2, with 7 bases fitting TRBD1. The germline gives CDR1 LNHDA, CDR2 SQIVND (reference sequence). The V segment lost 5 bases and the J segment 5 bases; nucleotides outside the gene matches: 5. The CDR3 is made up of 14 amino acids. CDR3 nucleotides: TGTGCCAGTAGTCAACAGGGGAGAACCGGGGAGCTGTTTTTT. Translating it yields CASSQQGRTGELFF.

The rearrangement uses TRBV12-3 or TRBV12-4 and TRBJ1-1; a possible D gene is TRBD1 (5 bases). V dropped 3 bases and J dropped 7 bases, with 12 bases sitting between them. There are 13 residues in the CDR3. CDR3 region: CASSFAGIGEAFF. In DNA form, the CDR3 reads TGTGCCAGCAGTTTCGCAGGGATCGGTGAAGCTTTCTTT.

This chain uses TRBV10-3 with TRBJ2-1; a possible D gene is TRBD1 (5 bases). Trimming stripped 0 bases from V and 7 bases from J, with 7 bases between. The CDR3 sequence is 13 residues long. CDR1 and CDR2 from the germline V gene are ENHRY and SYGVKD. The CDR3 DNA reads TGTGCCATCAGTGAGTCGAACAGGAATGAGCAGTTCTTC. Protein sequence: CAISESNRNEQFF.

J is TRBJ1-6 and V is TRBV9; D not resolved. V lost 0 bases and J 9 bases, leaving 10 bases between the germline ends. Germline values: CDR1 SGDLS, CDR2 YYNGEE. This CDR3 is 14 amino acids long. The CDR3, as DNA: TGTGCCAGCAGCGTAGAATCAGGCCGTTCACCCCTCCACTTT. Protein: CASSVESGRSPLHF.

V usage is TRBV11-2 and J usage is TRBJ1-1; TRBD1 matches 7 bases. Trimming at V came to 2 bases and at J to 3 bases, leaving 6 bases not matched to a gene. The germline V gene encodes CDR1 SGHAT and CDR2 FQNNGV. CDR3 length equals 15 residues. This CDR3 is CASSLQTGPYTEAFF. CDR3 bases: TGTGCCAGCAGCTTACAGACAGGGCCGTACACTGAAGCTTTCTTT. Together with reference TRBV11-2 and TRBJ1-1, the CDR3 gives the full variable domain: EAGVAQSPRYKIIEKRQSVAFWCNPISGHATLYWYQQILGQGPKLLIQFQNNGVVDDSQLPKDRFSAERLKGVDSTLKIQPAKLEDSAVYLCASSLQTGPYTEAFFGQGTRLTVV.

This chain connects TRBV4-1 to TRBJ1-4; D is perhaps TRBD1 (5 bases). CDR1 is MGHRA and CDR2 is YSYEKL in the germline V gene. The length of the CDR3 is 16 residues. The V and J ends lost 3 bases and 8 bases respectively, with 19 bases between them. The chain's CDR3 is CASSQPRRGGREKLFF. The CDR3 DNA reads TGCGCCAGCAGCCAGCCCAGGAGGGGCGGTAGGGAAAAACTGTTTTTT.

V is TRBV18 and J is TRBJ2-1, with D perhaps matching TRBD1 (6 bases). V lost 3 bases to trimming and J lost 8 bases, with 14 bases between them. Germline V gives CDR1 KGHSH, CDR2 LQKENI. The CDR3 sequence is 14 residues long. This CDR3 reads CASSPSHRDHEQFF. The CDR3 nucleotides read TGTGCCAGCTCACCCTCTCACAGGGACCATGAGCAGTTCTTC.

This clone has a handful of counts. The chain employs TRBV2 and TRBJ2-2, with D unresolved. This CDR3 is 14 amino acids long. Trimming removed 7 bases from V and 4 bases from J, with 13 bases in between. CDR1 is SNHLY, CDR2 FYNNEI, per germline. Written as DNA, the CDR3 is TGTGCCAGCAACCCCAATCCGGTCACCGGGGAGCTGTTTTTT. Protein sequence: CASNPNPVTGELFF.

The chain has TRBV7-2 and TRBJ2-3; a possible D gene is TRBD2 (5 bases). This CDR3 has 18 residues. Germline CDR1 SGHTA, CDR2 FQGNSA. The V end lost 1 base, the J end lost 5 bases, and 22 bases lay between the germline ends. In DNA form, the CDR3 reads TGTGCCAGCAGCTTAGAGGGTTCGGGCGGGTTAGGTCAAGATACGCAGTATTTT. This gives the protein CASSLEGSGGLGQDTQYF.

The sample holds a few counts of this clone. This rearrangement joins TRBV10-3 to TRBJ2-7; 14 nucleotides agree with TRBD2. J gave up 1 base and V 6 bases, and 5 bases lay outside the gene matches. CDR3 length: 16 amino acids. Germline assignment: CDR1 ENHRY and CDR2 SYGVKD. CDR3 sequence: CAIRGTSGRDSYEQYF. The CDR3 DNA is TGTGCCATCAGAGGGACTAGCGGGAGAGATTCCTACGAGCAGTACTTC.

The V gene is TRBV5-5, the J gene TRBJ2-1, with a tentative D call TRBD1 (5 bases). The CDR3 spans 13 residues. V lost 4 bases and J lost 5, with 10 bases in between. Germline CDR1 SGHKS, CDR2 YYEKEE (reference sequence). The CDR3 DNA reads TGTGCCAGCAGCCTAACAGGTAACAATGAGCAGTTCTTC. Amino acids: CASSLTGNNEQFF.

V and J are TRBV7-9 and TRBJ2-5; TRBD2 might be the D (6 bases). CDR1 and CDR2 (germline): SEHNR, FQNEAQ (reference sequence). Trimming removed 5 bases from V and 3 bases from J, with 13 bases in between. This CDR3 has 14 residues. The CDR3 loop reads CASSLDGGKETQYF. In nucleotides, the CDR3 is TGTGCCAGCAGCCTGGACGGGGGAAAAGAGACCCAGTACTTC. Together with reference TRBV7-9 and TRBJ2-5, the CDR3 gives the full variable domain: DTGVSQNPRHKITKRGQNVTFRCDPISEHNRLYWYRQTLGQGPEFLTYFQNEAQLEKSRLLSDRFSAERPKGSFSTLEIQRTEQGDSAMYLCASSLDGGKETQYFGPGTRLLVL.

V and J are TRBV5-1 and TRBJ2-6; 7 nucleotides agree with TRBD1. Germline V gene sequence: CDR1 SGHRS, CDR2 YFSETQ. The CDR3 runs to 17 residues. Unmatched junction bases numbered 4, after V lost 1 base and J lost 0 bases. For the CDR3, the DNA is TGCGCCAGCAGCTTGATAGGACAGGCCTCTGGGGCCAACGTCCTGACTTTC. This translates into CASSLIGQASGANVLTF.

CDR3 residues: CATSLDRQGGLGSEQFF. The CDR3 nucleotides read TGTGCCACCAGTCTCGACCGGCAGGGAGGGTTGGGATCGGAGCAGTTCTTC. This sequence joins TRBV15 and TRBJ2-1, with 7 bases that match TRBD2. This CDR3 contains 17 residues. Per the germline V gene, CDR1 is LNHNV and CDR2 is YYDKDF (reference sequence). V was pared by 6 bases and J by 10 bases, with 21 bases of the junction left unmatched.

The chain joins TRBV19 to TRBJ2-5, with 10 bases lining up with TRBD1. Germline lookup yields CDR1 LNHDA and CDR2 SQIVND (reference sequence). CDR3 length: 17 amino acids. V gave up 6 bases and J gave up 7 bases; unmatched junction bases: 17. Written as DNA, the CDR3 is TGTGCCAGTAGGATAAGATTGGGACAGGGGACGATGGGGACCCAGTACTTC. It is translated as CASRIRLGQGTMGTQYF.

The chain employs TRBV6-5 and TRBJ1-5, with a weak D call TRBD1 (5 bases). The CDR3 loop spans 12 amino acids. Trimming took 8 bases from V and 7 from J, leaving 12 bases between them. The germline CDR1 and CDR2 sequences are MNHEY and SVGAGI. CDR3 nucleotide sequence: TGTGCCAGCGCCAGGGTCAACCAGCCCCAGCATTTT. Its protein is CASARVNQPQHF.

The chain is built from TRBV6-5 and TRBJ1-4; D gene unclear. The CDR3 covers 14 residues. The germline gives CDR1 MNHEY, CDR2 SVGAGI. V was trimmed by 6 bases and J by 0 bases, leaving 8 bases between them. This CDR3 reads CASRAHTTNEKLFF. The CDR3 DNA reads as TGTGCCAGCAGGGCACACACAACTAATGAAAAACTGTTTTTT.

V gene TRBV7-9 combines with J gene TRBJ2-7; D is perhaps TRBD2 (5 bases). The germline V gene encodes CDR1 SEHNR and CDR2 FQNEAQ (reference sequence). This CDR3 has 14 amino acids. Trimming pared 1 base from V and 2 bases from J, leaving 9 bases between. DNA of the CDR3: TGTGCCAGCAGCTTAGGGGAGAGGGCCTACGAGCAGTACTTC. It translates to CASSLGERAYEQYF. Combining the CDR3 with reference TRBV7-9 and TRBJ2-7 gives the whole variable domain DTGVSQNPRHKITKRGQNVTFRCDPISEHNRLYWYRQTLGQGPEFLTYFQNEAQLEKSRLLSDRFSAERPKGSFSTLEIQRTEQGDSAMYLCASSLGERAYEQYFGPGTRLTVT.

The chain is built from TRBV4-2 and TRBJ2-3; TRBD2 agrees at 10 bases. The germline CDR1 and CDR2 sequences are LGHNA and YNFKEQ. The CDR3 runs 17 residues. The V gene end was trimmed by 1 base and the J gene end by 4 bases; junction bases not matched to a gene: 8. CDR3 in DNA: TGTGCCAGCAGCCAAGTCACCGGGACTAGCGACCCAGATACGCAGTATTTT. Amino acids: CASSQVTGTSDPDTQYF.

This clone was seen a handful of times. For the CDR3, the DNA is TGCGCCAGCAGCCCGTCCGGGACACCGATGGACACTGAAGCTTTCTTT. This codes for CASSPSGTPMDTEAFF. The chain recombines TRBV5-1 with TRBJ1-1; a weak D match, TRBD1 (6 bases). The V end lost 4 bases, the J end lost 3 bases, and 19 bases lay between the germline ends. The length of the CDR3 is 16 residues. Germline V lookup: CDR1 SGHRS, CDR2 YFSETQ. Full variable domain (outside the CDR3, taken from reference TRBV5-1 and TRBJ1-1): KAGVTQTPRYLIKTRGQQVTLSCSPISGHRSVSWYQQTPGQGLQFLFEYFSETQRNKGNFPGRFSGRQFSNSRSEMNVSTLELGDSALYLCASSPSGTPMDTEAFFGQGTRLTVV.

The rearrangement uses TRBV12-5 and TRBJ2-4; D not certain. Trimming removed 5 bases from V and 8 bases from J, with 7 bases in between. The length of the CDR3 is 11 residues. Germline CDR1 and CDR2: LGHNT and FRNRAP. CDR3 bases: TGTGCTAGTGGTCCCTCGGACATTCAGTACTTC. It yields the protein CASGPSDIQYF.

The chain employs TRBV12-3 or TRBV12-4 and TRBJ2-3; D not certain. Trimming took 5 bases from V and 3 from J, leaving 6 bases between them. CDR3 length: 12 residues. CDR3 loop: CASSMSTDTQYF. The DNA for the CDR3 is TGTGCCAGCAGTATGTCGACAGATACGCAGTATTTT.

The chain links TRBV4-1 to TRBJ1-5; D remains ambiguous. Germline CDR1 reads MGHRA; CDR2 reads YSYEKL. This CDR3 comprises 13 residues. V lost 1 base to trimming and J lost 5 bases, with 6 bases between them. CDR3 in amino acids: CASSQAIDQPQHF. DNA of the CDR3: TGCGCCAGCAGCCAAGCAATAGATCAGCCCCAGCATTTT.

The chain is built from TRBV7-2 and TRBJ1-5; D not resolved. The CDR3 covers 13 residues. Germline assignment: CDR1 SGHTA and CDR2 FQGNSA. V was clipped by 5 bases and J by 1 base, with 6 bases between them. CDR3 nucleotide sequence: TGTGCCAGCAGCCGCGAAAGCAATCAGCCCCAGCATTTT. Translated, it gives CASSRESNQPQHF.

This rearrangement joins TRBV6-6 to TRBJ1-2, with D perhaps matching TRBD1 (5 bases). Trimming took 6 bases from V and 4 from J, leaving 12 bases between them. Germline CDR1 is MNHNY and CDR2 is SVGAGI (reference sequence). CDR3 length: 13 residues. DNA of the CDR3: TGTGCCAGCAGGCAGGGCGGGAGCTATGGCTACACCTTC. This sequence encodes CASRQGGSYGYTF.